Below, 32 T cell receptor beta chains from the same sample are listed, as sequenced in a study of T cells in Graves' hyperthyroidism and ophthalmopathy. Template material for amplifying TCR beta CDR3 regions consisted of RNA transcripts. The TCR CDR3 was amplified in a first-round RT-PCR using the HTBI primer set. Each CDR3 protein is one row after TCRdb ran MiXCR on the multiplex PCR reads. This table holds 75,000 to 100,000 distinct CDR3 sequences, around 40% found once. The source material was peripheral blood or thyroid tissue (not recorded which). The receptors here all came from a young woman with Graves' hyperthyroidism.

The sample holds many counts of this clonotype. This chain links TRBV4-1 with TRBJ1-1; 8 bases match TRBD1. CDR3 length: 14 residues. Germline V gives CDR1 MGHRA, CDR2 YSYEKL. Trimming cost V 4 bases and J 6 bases; bases outside gene matches: 7. CDR3 bases: TGCGCCAGCAGCCTCACAGGGGGAAGGGCTGAAGCTTTCTTT. It is translated as CASSLTGGRAEAFF.

The CDR3 DNA sequence: TGTGCCAGCAGTTACCCTCCCGGGACCCGCAGGGGAGTGAACACCGGGGAGCTGTTTTTT. Translated, it gives CASSYPPGTRRGVNTGELFF. The chain couples TRBV6-5 to TRBJ2-2, with a weak D call TRBD1 (6 bases). The V end was cut by 2 bases, the J end by 1 base, with 23 bases between. The germline V gene encodes CDR1 MNHEY and CDR2 SVGAGI. CDR3 size: 20 residues.

The chain carries TRBV7-7 and TRBJ2-2; D is perhaps TRBD1 (7 bases). Trimming took 5 bases from V and 3 from J, leaving 16 bases between them. Germline V lookup: CDR1 SSHAT, CDR2 FNYEAQ (reference sequence). The CDR3 is 16 amino acids. CDR3 DNA sequence: TGTGCCAGCAGCGCTCAGGGGGGCTGGGACACCGGGGAGCTGTTTTTT. It yields the protein CASSAQGGWDTGELFF.

This clonotype was detected ten times or more. The J gene is TRBJ1-5, the V gene TRBV20-1; D ambiguous. There are 14 residues in the CDR3. Germline CDR1 is DFQATT and CDR2 is SNEGSKA (reference sequence). V was clipped by 5 bases and J by 5 bases, with 16 bases between them. The CDR3, as DNA: TGCAGTGCTGAGATGGGTATTTTGGATCAGCCCCAGCATTTT. Amino acid sequence: CSAEMGILDQPQHF.

This clonotype was seen repeatedly, ten times or more. The J gene is TRBJ1-4, the V gene TRBV20-1; 7 bases line up with TRBD1. Trimming removed 7 bases from V and 6 bases from J; junction bases left unmatched: 8. The CDR3 has 13 residues. Germline CDR1 reads DFQATT; CDR2 reads SNEGSKA (reference sequence). The CDR3 is CSVRGGGYEKLFF. Here the CDR3 DNA reads TGCAGTGTCAGAGGGGGCGGGTATGAAAAACTGTTTTTT.

The chain combines TRBV7-9 with TRBJ2-3, with D possibly being TRBD2 (5 bases). From germline, CDR1 is SEHNR and CDR2 FQNEAQ (reference sequence). The CDR3 is 18 amino acids. V dropped 3 bases and J dropped 0 bases, with 19 bases sitting between them. CDR3 residues: CASSFFGWTLRSTDTQYF. The CDR3 DNA sequence: TGTGCCAGCAGCTTTTTTGGTTGGACTCTTAGGAGCACAGATACGCAGTATTTT.

The gene calls are TRBV20-1 and TRBJ2-2; no clear D. V was clipped by 2 bases and J by 6 bases, with 7 bases between them. The CDR3 is 12 residues long. Germline-derived CDR1 and CDR2 are DFQATT and SNEGSKA (reference sequence). This chain's CDR3 is CSARQRAGELFF. The CDR3 nucleotides are TGCAGTGCTAGACAGAGAGCCGGGGAGCTGTTTTTT.

The table lists this clonotype with many counts. The chain employs TRBV2 and TRBJ1-5; D is unresolved. Per the germline V gene, CDR1 is SNHLY and CDR2 is FYNNEI. Trimming shortened V by 2 bases and J by 5 bases, and 10 bases separated the two germline ends. The CDR3 is made up of 14 amino acids. The chain's CDR3 is CASSERSLDQPQHF. The CDR3 coding sequence is TGTGCCAGCAGTGAACGGTCCCTGGATCAGCCCCAGCATTTT.

This clonotype was observed at least ten times. The chain links TRBV28 to TRBJ2-7; D possibly matches TRBD1 or TRBD2 (5 bases each). Germline CDR1 is MDHEN and CDR2 is SYDVKM. Trimming took off 7 bases at V and 2 bases at J, with 18 bases between the two ends. CDR3 length: 15 residues. The CDR3 sequence: CASTVLGTGTYEQYF. The CDR3, as DNA: TGTGCCAGCACCGTATTAGGGACGGGCACCTACGAGCAGTACTTC.

The chain links TRBV15 to TRBJ1-5, with D perhaps matching TRBD1 (5 bases). This CDR3 region has 15 residues. The germline CDR1 and CDR2 sequences are LNHNV and YYDKDF (reference sequence). The V end was cut by 1 base, the J end by 2 bases, with 9 bases between. The CDR3, as DNA: TGTGCCACCAGCAGAGGAGGGGCCGGCAATCAGCCCCAGCATTTT. Amino acid sequence: CATSRGGAGNQPQHF.

The V call is TRBV7-8, the J call TRBJ1-2; 7 bases align to TRBD1. This CDR3 comprises 13 residues. V lost 7 bases and J lost 2; bases outside the gene matches: 4. The germline V gene has CDR1 SGHVS and CDR2 FQNEAQ. The CDR3, as DNA: TGTGCCAGCACCCTCAGGGGGAACTATGGCTACACCTTC. Translated, it gives CASTLRGNYGYTF.

This clonotype was picked up many times. This chain uses TRBV7-2 with TRBJ2-2; D is uncertain. Looked up from germline, CDR1 is SGHTA and CDR2 is FQGNSA. This CDR3 is 14 amino acids long. Trimming shortened V by 2 bases and J by 1 base, and 5 bases separated the two germline ends. Here the CDR3 DNA reads TGTGCCAGCAGCTTAAGATGGAACACCGGGGAGCTGTTTTTT. Translating gives CASSLRWNTGELFF.

This clonotype has a count of ten or more. This chain's CDR3 is CASRARWDFSNTGELFF. DNA for the CDR3: TGCGCCAGCAGGGCCCGTTGGGATTTCTCGAACACCGGGGAGCTGTTTTTT. This rearrangement joins TRBV5-1 to TRBJ2-2; D gene unclear. Germline V CDR1 and CDR2: SGHRS, YFSETQ. The CDR3 runs 17 residues. The V end was cut by 5 bases, the J end by 0 bases, with 17 bases between.

This clonotype has ten or more counts. The chain employs TRBV5-6 and TRBJ2-5; 8 nucleotides agree with TRBD2. Germline assignment: CDR1 SGHDT and CDR2 YYEEEE. This CDR3 spans 16 amino acids. V shed 2 bases, J shed 0 bases, and the junction held 6 bases outside the gene matches. The CDR3 region has the DNA TGTGCCAGCAGCTTTATATTAGCGGGGTACCAAGAGACCCAGTACTTC. It codes for CASSFILAGYQETQYF.

The rearrangement joins TRBV28 to TRBJ1-2; 7 bases match TRBD1. With 4 bases clipped from V and 5 bases from J, the junction kept 13 bases outside the gene matches. The CDR3 has 16 residues. The germline V gene has CDR1 MDHEN and CDR2 SYDVKM. CDR3: CASSSLGRGVWYGYTF. CDR3 DNA sequence: TGTGCCAGCAGTTCTCTGGGCAGGGGGGTTTGGTATGGCTACACCTTC.

This clonotype was seen repeatedly, ten times or more. This rearrangement joins TRBV6-5 to TRBJ2-3; D perhaps matches TRBD1 (5 bases). This CDR3 spans 14 amino acids. The germline V gene encodes CDR1 MNHEY and CDR2 SVGAGI. V was cut by 2 bases and J by 6 bases, with 12 bases left in between. CDR3: CASSYRYPGDTQYF. Here the CDR3 DNA reads TGTGCCAGCAGTTACCGCTATCCAGGGGATACGCAGTATTTT.

In regard to this clonotype: This may arise from a read error, as a much more abundant clone is one base away. The chain joins TRBV7-3 to TRBJ1-3, with 8 bases identical to TRBD1. The V gene end was trimmed by 6 bases and the J gene end by 9 bases; junction bases not matched to a gene: 10. This CDR3 contains 14 residues. Germline V gene data show CDR1 as SGHTA and CDR2 as FQGTGA. The CDR3 DNA reads as TGTGCCAGCAGTCCCTGGGACAGGAGAAGCACCATATATTTT. It translates to CASSPWDRRSTIYF. Combining the CDR3 with reference TRBV7-3 and TRBJ1-3 gives the whole variable domain GAGVSQTPSNKVTEKGKYVELRCDPISGHTALYWYRQSLGQGPEFLIYFQGTGAADDSGLPNDRFFAVRPEGSVSTLKIQRTERGDSAVYLCASSPWDRRSTIYFGEGSWLTVV.

V usage is TRBV7-2 and J usage is TRBJ2-2; a weak D match, TRBD1 (6 bases). V lost 1 base, J lost 8 bases, and 20 bases lay in between. The CDR3 is made up of 17 amino acids. Per the germline V gene, CDR1 is SGHTA and CDR2 is FQGNSA. The CDR3 protein is CASSLEPLLTGTGELFF. In DNA form, the CDR3 reads TGTGCCAGCAGCTTAGAGCCCCTCCTGACAGGCACTGGGGAGCTGTTTTTT.

Concerning this clonotype: This may arise from a read error, as a much more abundant clone is one base away. V and J are TRBV6-1 and TRBJ1-4; no firm D call. Per germline, CDR1 MNHNS and CDR2 SASEGT. CDR3 length: 13 residues. CDR3 sequence (DNA): TGTGCCAGCAGCCCGATTCTTAATGAAAAACTGTGTTTT. Encoded protein: CASSPILNEKLCF.

This clonotype was seen repeatedly, ten times or more. The V and J genes are TRBV10-2 and TRBJ2-5; 11 positions match TRBD2. The ends lost 0 bases at V and 5 bases at J; junction bases unmatched: 8. CDR3 size: 17 residues. Germline CDR1 and CDR2: WSHSY and SAAADI. The CDR3 DNA is TGCGCCAGCAGTGAGTCAGGTCTAGCGGGAGGAAGGGAGACCCAGTACTTC. This translates into CASSESGLAGGRETQYF.

As concerns this clonotype: A clone one base away is much larger, so this may be a read error. V is TRBV12-3 or TRBV12-4 and J is TRBJ2-7, with D possibly TRBD2 on 7 matching bases. CDR3 length: 17 residues. CDR3 bases: TGTACTAGTGCCTTCCGAAGGGGGGGAGAGCCACACTACGAGCAGTACTTC. This encodes CTSAFRRGGEPHYEQYF.

This chain uses TRBV12-3 or TRBV12-4 with TRBJ1-2, with 8 bases identical to TRBD1. V was pared by 3 bases and J by 4 bases, with 7 bases of the junction left unmatched. This CDR3 has 15 amino acids. CDR3 coding DNA: TGTGCCAGCAGTTTTCCGGGACAGGCGACCTATGGCTACACCTTC. Translation: CASSFPGQATYGYTF.

The sample holds many counts of this clonotype. The chain uses TRBV28 and TRBJ2-3; 10 bases align to TRBD1. The CDR3 runs to 15 residues. Germline CDR1 reads MDHEN; CDR2 reads SYDVKM. V shed 3 bases, J shed 3 bases, and the junction held 3 bases outside the gene matches. The CDR3 DNA reads TGTGCCAGCAGTTTTGGGACAGGGGAGACAGATACGCAGTATTTT. Encoded protein: CASSFGTGETDTQYF. Variable domain in full (rest from reference TRBV28 and TRBJ2-3): DVKVTQSSRYLVKRTGEKVFLECVQDMDHENMFWYRQDPGLGLRLIYFSYDVKMKEKGDIPEGYSVSREKKERFSLILESASTNQTSMYLCASSFGTGETDTQYFGPGTRLTVL.

This clonotype appeared many times. The J gene is TRBJ2-7, the V gene TRBV9; 7 bases agree with TRBD2. The trim removed 2 bases at V and 2 bases at J, leaving 7 bases unmatched. The germline CDR1 and CDR2 sequences are SGDLS and YYNGEE. The CDR3 totals 15 residues. This CDR3 reads CASSVRASGPYEQYF. CDR3 in DNA: TGTGCCAGCAGCGTGCGGGCTAGCGGACCCTACGAGCAGTACTTC.

This clonotype was observed many times. The chain uses TRBV10-3 and TRBJ2-5; 9 bases agree with TRBD2. There are 13 residues in the CDR3. Germline V gives CDR1 ENHRY, CDR2 SYGVKD. V dropped 7 bases and J dropped 1; count of bases not matched to a gene: 1. CDR3 coding DNA: TGTGCCATCACTAGCGGGACCCAAGAGACCCAGTACTTC. Encoded protein: CAITSGTQETQYF.

V is TRBV12-3 or TRBV12-4 and J is TRBJ2-6; 8 bases agree with TRBD1. The V gene end was trimmed by 5 bases and the J gene end by 0 bases; junction bases not matched to a gene: 3. The CDR3 is 16 amino acids. The CDR3 spells CASSRTGYSGANVLTF. The CDR3 bases are TGTGCCAGCAGTAGGACAGGGTACTCTGGGGCCAACGTCCTGACTTTC.

The chain has TRBV9 and TRBJ2-7; D remains unclear. This CDR3 spans 14 amino acids. CDR1 SGDLS and CDR2 YYNGEE come from the germline V gene. V shed 0 bases and J shed 5 bases, with 12 bases lying between them. The CDR3 spells CASSVGRSTDEQYF. For the CDR3, the DNA is TGTGCCAGCAGCGTAGGACGGTCTACGGACGAGCAGTACTTC.

The sample holds one count of this clonotype. The chain uses TRBV2 and TRBJ1-1, with TRBD1 matching over 9 bases. V dropped 5 bases and J dropped 5; count of bases not matched to a gene: 6. In germline, CDR1 is SNHLY, CDR2 FYNNEI. This CDR3 is 14 amino acids long. The CDR3 coding sequence is TGTGCCAGCAGTCCTGGACAGGGGAGGACTGAAGCTTTCTTT. Encoded protein: CASSPGQGRTEAFF.

The J gene is TRBJ2-5, the V gene TRBV2; TRBD1 agrees at 8 bases. This CDR3 has 14 amino acids. Germline V gene lookup returns CDR1 SNHLY and CDR2 FYNNEI. V gave up 5 bases and J gave up 4 bases; unmatched junction bases: 6. In DNA form, the CDR3 reads TGTGCCAGCAGTCAAGACAGGGGCCCAGAGACCCAGTACTTC. Translating it yields CASSQDRGPETQYF.

In this sample, this clonotype turned up many times. The chain joins TRBV9 to TRBJ1-1, with a possible D match to TRBD1 (5 bases). CDR3 length: 16 amino acids. Germline lookup yields CDR1 SGDLS and CDR2 YYNGEE. Trimming took 0 bases from V and 1 from J, leaving 13 bases between them. The CDR3 nucleotides are TGTGCCAGCAGCGTAGAGGCAGGGCCAGAGAACACTGAAGCTTTCTTT. Amino acid sequence: CASSVEAGPENTEAFF.

This clonotype was seen at least ten times. The V call is TRBV12-3 or TRBV12-4, the J call TRBJ1-2, with a possible D match to TRBD1 (5 bases). Trimming removed 5 bases at V and 3 bases at J, with 13 bases between. The CDR3 is 14 amino acids. CDR3 nucleotides: TGTGCCAGCAGTCAAGCAGGGTCTGACTATGGCTACACCTTC. Amino acid sequence: CASSQAGSDYGYTF.

The chain links TRBV6-1 to TRBJ1-6, with D unclear. V shed 6 bases and J shed 7 bases, with 4 bases lying between them. The CDR3 is made up of 11 amino acids. CDR1 is MNHNS and CDR2 is SASEGT in the germline V gene. As DNA, the CDR3 is TGTGCCAGCAGAGTCAATTCACCCCTCCACTTT. This encodes CASRVNSPLHF.